This TCR beta chain originates from a study of T-cell reconstitution after alpha-beta-depleted transplantation in children. Unique molecular identifiers were incorporated during preparation of the TCRbeta library. From the PCR reads, TCRdb called clonotypes with MiXCR, one entry per CDR3 protein. The sample consists of about 220,000 distinct CDR3 sequences, more than 15% of them appearing once. This clonotype turned up a few times. Its antigen is undetermined. Overall study results and limits: Reported findings indicate that, about two months after transplant, alpha-beta T cells came from several hundred expanded clones, which were derived from non-depleted graft cells.

The CDR3 is 18 residues long. Trimming took off 2 bases at V and 0 bases at J, with 17 bases between the two ends. CDR1 is SGHAT, CDR2 FQNNGV, per germline. The chain recombines TRBV11-2 with TRBJ2-1; TRBD1 might be the D (5 bases). This specimen was PBMCs, mostly from graft donor cells, taken 360 days after TCRalphabeta/CD19-depleted stem cell transplant. The TCR originated in a male patient between 2 and 9 years old who had a stem cell transplant for acute lymphoblastic leukemia, so the T cells may come from the graft donor. The CDR3 loop is CASSLNFKGYSSYNEQFF. In DNA form, the CDR3 reads TGTGCCAGCAGCTTAAACTTCAAGGGGTATAGCTCCTACAATGAGCAGTTCTTC. Using reference TRBV11-2 and TRBJ2-1 for the parts outside the CDR3, the full variable domain is EAGVAQSPRYKIIEKRQSVAFWCNPISGHATLYWYQQILGQGPKLLIQFQNNGVVDDSQLPKDRFSAERLKGVDSTLKIQPAKLEDSAVYLCASSLNFKGYSSYNEQFFGPGTRLTVL.